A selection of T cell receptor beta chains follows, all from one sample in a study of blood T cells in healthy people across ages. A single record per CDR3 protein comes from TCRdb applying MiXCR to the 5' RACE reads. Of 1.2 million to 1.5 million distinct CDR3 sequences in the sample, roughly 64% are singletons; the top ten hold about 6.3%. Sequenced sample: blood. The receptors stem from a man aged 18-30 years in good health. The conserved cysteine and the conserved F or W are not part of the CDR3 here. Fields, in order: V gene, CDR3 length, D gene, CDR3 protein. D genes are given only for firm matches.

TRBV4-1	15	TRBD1	ASSQPWTGRRPYEQY
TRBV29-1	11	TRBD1	SVRDSVSYEQY
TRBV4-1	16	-	ASSQEGAPVYPIDEQY
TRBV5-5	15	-	ASSFGDGGQAMLEQY
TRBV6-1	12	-	ASNSPGQSYEQY
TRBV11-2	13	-	ASRPIRGPYNEQF
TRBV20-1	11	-	SGRGTPPDTQY
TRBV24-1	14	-	ATSDSTGRIQETQY
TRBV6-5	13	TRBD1	ASSPRTGGPDTQY
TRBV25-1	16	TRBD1	ASSGRTGSHPNVETQY
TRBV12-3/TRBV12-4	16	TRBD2	ASRRTSGRSSGANVLT
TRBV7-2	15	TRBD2	ASSLAGAGVWQETQY
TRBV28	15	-	ASSLFLGEVSGYEQY
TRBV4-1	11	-	ASSQEAYNEQF
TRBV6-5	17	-	ASSYSLKTATEPNEKLF
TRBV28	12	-	ASRPQGNRETQY
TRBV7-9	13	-	ASSPKWGAKNSQY
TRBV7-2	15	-	ASSLEGDAGISNEQF
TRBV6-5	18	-	ASSYPSLGGGTPPLDEQY
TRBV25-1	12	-	ASSGGIVNTEAF
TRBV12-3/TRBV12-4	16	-	ASSLRERNNRQYNEQF
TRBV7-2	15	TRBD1	ASSLVGRRGPQGEQF
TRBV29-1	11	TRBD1	SVSQGGNSPLH
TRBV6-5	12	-	ASIQQVFSYEQY
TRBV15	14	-	ATSSVTGIITDTQY
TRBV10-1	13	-	ASSGASVSGNEQF
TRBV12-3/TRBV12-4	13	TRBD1	ASSFGTGEGYEQY
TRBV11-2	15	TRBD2	ASSGTSGRYGYNEQF
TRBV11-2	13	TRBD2	ASSPPSGSIRLQF
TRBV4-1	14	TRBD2	ASSQGPSGIAYEQY
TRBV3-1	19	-	ASSQVGSVDRTQTLLYEQY
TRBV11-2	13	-	ASSGNGGQKETQY
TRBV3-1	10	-	ASSPRGLVPF
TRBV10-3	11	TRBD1	AISVPGTGQRY
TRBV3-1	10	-	ASSQAKNIQY
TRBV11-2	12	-	ASSAIVGFYEQY
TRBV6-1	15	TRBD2	ASSTRGAGRSYNEQF
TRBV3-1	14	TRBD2	ASSRRTSGANGELF
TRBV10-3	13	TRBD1	ATRTRGRRDTEAF